This T cell receptor beta chain originates from a study of shared clonotypes between healthy human individuals. The assay was immunoSEQ multiplex PCR, and TCRdb's table has in-frame clones only and misses some. The top ten hold 0.35% to 0.5% of the sample, which has roughly 2.2 million clones, more than 85% seen once. The donors were adults (healthy and HIV-negative) with no recent acute infections or vaccinations. This clone has only one observation. Other DNA sequences of this sample code for an identical CDR3. Germline CDR1 and CDR2: MNHNS and SASEGT. The ends were cut back, 4 bases at V and 3 bases at J, with 8 bases in the middle. The CDR3 has 13 residues.

Sequences were obtained from naive CD4+ T cells from PBMCs. Sample subset: CD45RA+ positively selected. The V gene is TRBV6-1, the J gene TRBJ2-3; D gene ambiguous. The TCR was taken from a man in his late teens or twenties in good health. Some clones in this sample may be carry-over from other donors' samples. The CDR3 bases are TGTGCCAGCAGTGTCGGTGGGACAGATACGCAGTATTTT. Protein: CASSVGGTDTQYF.